The clone carrying this T cell receptor (beta chain) was detected many times. Its antigen is unidentified. Looked up from germline, CDR1 is MGHRA and CDR2 is YSYEKL. The V end lost 0 bases, the J end lost 8 bases, and 15 bases lay between the germline ends. The CDR3 is 15 amino acids. During its preparation, the TCRbeta library received unique molecular identifiers. TCRdb reprocessed the PCR reads with MiXCR, giving one entry per CDR3 protein. Among fewer than 550,000 distinct CDR3 sequences listed, around 15% were seen once. This record comes from a study of T-cell reconstitution after alpha-beta-depleted transplantation in children. Overall study findings and caveats: One year post-transplant, T-cell counts and diversity were largely derived from T cells produced anew. Recipient T cells and thymic progenitors that survived gave rise to the high TCRbeta diversity observed at day 60 in some patients. Two months or so post-transplant, alpha-beta T cells reportedly derived from several hundred expanded graft clones.

The sequence came from a boy younger than two who had a stem cell transplant for Wiskott-Aldrich syndrome, so the T cells may come from the graft donor. This rearrangement joins TRBV4-1 to TRBJ2-3; D is unclear. This sample comprised PBMCs, mostly from graft donor cells, obtained 360 days after TCRalphabeta/CD19-depleted stem cell transplant. CDR3 in DNA: TGCGCCAGCAGCCAAGAGGGTGTTACGCCAGGTACGCAGTATTTT. The encoded protein is CASSQEGVTPGTQYF.